The 16 T cell receptor beta chains listed next were all sequenced from one sample in a study of blood T cell repertoires in COVID-19. Only in-frame clones appear in the TCRdb table, and some are missing; sequencing was by immunoSEQ multiplex PCR. The top ten clones hold 15% to 20% of a sample with about 150,000 clones, around 80% of them seen once. Material: PBMCs or T cells enriched from blood (not recorded which). The source of these receptors is a woman between 65 and 79 years old in a cohort exposed to, infected with or recovered from COVID-19 (not recorded which).

The rearrangement links TRBV9 to TRBJ2-1, with unresolved D. The CDR3 runs 19 residues. The V gene's germline CDR1 is SGDLS and CDR2 YYNGEE. The ends were cut back, 0 bases at V and 0 bases at J, with 19 bases in the middle. The CDR3 reads CASSVAPGTTVASYNEQFF. For the CDR3, the DNA is TGTGCCAGCAGCGTAGCCCCCGGAACAACAGTGGCCTCCTACAATGAGCAGTTCTTC.

The rearrangement joins TRBV28 to TRBJ1-1; TRBD1 aligns across 8 bases. Germline CDR1 reads MDHEN; CDR2 reads SYDVKM. The CDR3 runs to 15 residues. Unmatched junction bases numbered 7, after V lost 2 bases and J lost 5 bases. The DNA for the CDR3 is TGTGCCAGCAGTTTACCCAGGACAGGGTTTACTGAAGCTTTCTTT. Translated, it gives CASSLPRTGFTEAFF. Full variable domain (outside the CDR3, taken from reference TRBV28 and TRBJ1-1): DVKVTQSSRYLVKRTGEKVFLECVQDMDHENMFWYRQDPGLGLRLIYFSYDVKMKEKGDIPEGYSVSREKKERFSLILESASTNQTSMYLCASSLPRTGFTEAFFGQGTRLTVV.

The V and J genes are TRBV4-1 and TRBJ1-2; 8 bases line up with TRBD1. Germline V lookup: CDR1 MGHRA, CDR2 YSYEKL. The CDR3 extends over 18 amino acids. The V segment lost 2 bases and the J segment 5 bases; nucleotides outside the gene matches: 16. Here the CDR3 DNA reads TGCGCCAGCAGCCAACCAGGGGGCTTAAGAGGACCTACGTATGGCTACACCTTC. As protein: CASSQPGGLRGPTYGYTF.

This rearrangement joins TRBV19 to TRBJ2-5; 11 positions agree with TRBD1. CDR3 length: 17 residues. Per the germline V gene, CDR1 is LNHDA and CDR2 is SQIVND (reference sequence). With V trimmed by 5 bases and J by 5 bases, 13 bases remained unmatched. CDR3 nucleotide sequence: TGTGCCAGTAGTCCCTGGGGTGGACAGGGGGCAGGGGAGACCCAGTACTTC. Protein sequence: CASSPWGGQGAGETQYF.

This clone occurred a few times. Written as DNA, the CDR3 is TGCAGCGTTGCGACATACACTGAAGCTTTCTTT. The encoded protein is CSVATYTEAFF. This rearrangement joins TRBV29-1 to TRBJ1-1; D gene uncertain. This CDR3 spans 11 amino acids. Germline-derived CDR1 and CDR2 are SQVTM and ANQGSEA. V was shortened by 4 bases and J by 3 bases, with 6 bases between the two germline ends.

This clone has only one observation. V usage is TRBV7-9 and J usage is TRBJ2-7; 13 bases fit TRBD2. Germline-derived CDR1 and CDR2 are SEHNR and FQNEAQ (reference sequence). The CDR3 spans 15 residues. Germline trimming cut 5 bases from V and 5 bases from J; bases unmatched to any gene: 6. The CDR3 reads CASSPRLAGGNEQYF. CDR3 coding DNA: TGTGCCAGCAGCCCGCGACTAGCGGGAGGCAACGAGCAGTACTTC.

The chain recombines TRBV7-2 with TRBJ2-1; weak D call: TRBD2 (6 bases). Deletions cut 2 bases from V and 8 bases from J, with 16 bases between. The CDR3 spans 15 residues. Germline values: CDR1 SGHTA, CDR2 FQGNSA. CDR3 in amino acids: CASSLLAGSGYEQFF. CDR3 bases: TGTGCCAGCAGCTTACTGGCGGGATCGGGATATGAGCAGTTCTTC.

This clone showed up just once. This chain uses TRBV20-1 with TRBJ2-1, with D uncertain. V was cut by 3 bases and J by 0 bases, with 18 bases left in between. This CDR3 region has 17 residues. Germline CDR1 and CDR2: DFQATT and SNEGSKA (reference sequence). The CDR3 sequence: CSASGVGGTSSYNEQFF. CDR3 coding DNA: TGCAGTGCTAGTGGAGTAGGCGGCACCAGCTCCTACAATGAGCAGTTCTTC.

The chain links TRBV6-6 to TRBJ2-1, with 7 bases fitting TRBD1. V shed 6 bases and J 1 base; nucleotides not matched to a gene: 9. This CDR3 comprises 16 residues. In germline, CDR1 is MNHNY, CDR2 SVGAGI (reference sequence). The CDR3 DNA sequence: TGTGCCAGCAGGAACCGGCAGGGGGTGTCCTACAATGAGCAGTTCTTC. Amino acid sequence: CASRNRQGVSYNEQFF.

The chain couples TRBV7-9 to TRBJ1-4; no reliable D call. Trimming left V 3 bases short and J 7 bases short, with 12 bases between. In germline, CDR1 is SEHNR, CDR2 FQNEAQ (reference sequence). The CDR3 consists of 14 residues. CDR3 nucleotides: TGTGCCAGCAGCTTCTACGGAGAGAGTGAAAAACTGTTTTTT. Amino acids: CASSFYGESEKLFF.

This chain uses TRBV19 with TRBJ2-1, with 9 bases fitting TRBD2. The junction had 5 bases not matched to a gene; V was cut back by 3 bases and J by 5 bases. Germline V gene sequence: CDR1 LNHDA, CDR2 SQIVND (reference sequence). This CDR3 spans 15 amino acids. CDR3 nucleotides: TGTGCCAGTAGTATTACGGCTAGCGGGGACAATGAGCAGTTCTTC. It yields the protein CASSITASGDNEQFF.

V gene TRBV5-5 combines with J gene TRBJ2-7, with 15 nucleotides matching TRBD2. With 5 bases clipped from V and 4 bases from J, the junction kept 7 bases outside the gene matches. The CDR3 has 16 amino acids. CDR1 and CDR2 from the germline V gene are SGHKS and YYEKEE (reference sequence). This chain's CDR3 is CASSFGTSGRLYEQYF. The CDR3, as DNA: TGTGCCAGCAGTTTCGGGACTAGCGGGAGGCTGTACGAGCAGTACTTC.

This clone was seen a single time. The chain combines TRBV4-1 with TRBJ2-7; tentative D call: TRBD2 (6 bases). Germline CDR1 MGHRA, CDR2 YSYEKL. The CDR3 consists of 16 residues. V was trimmed by 1 base and J by 1 base, leaving 14 bases between them. The CDR3, as DNA: TGCGCCAGCAGCCAAGTCACAGCGGGCAGGTCCTACGAGCAGTACTTC. Its protein is CASSQVTAGRSYEQYF.

The chain uses TRBV5-1 and TRBJ2-3; no clear D. The CDR3 is made up of 14 amino acids. The V end was cut by 0 bases, the J end by 6 bases, with 11 bases between. Per germline, CDR1 SGHRS and CDR2 YFSETQ. The CDR3 coding sequence is TGCGCCAGCAGCTTGGATCCGAGCTCGGATACGCAGTATTTT. Its translation: CASSLDPSSDTQYF. Full variable domain (remainder filled in from reference TRBV5-1 and TRBJ2-3): KAGVTQTPRYLIKTRGQQVTLSCSPISGHRSVSWYQQTPGQGLQFLFEYFSETQRNKGNFPGRFSGRQFSNSRSEMNVSTLELGDSALYLCASSLDPSSDTQYFGPGTRLTVL.

The V call is TRBV29-1, the J call TRBJ2-2, with TRBD1 matching 10 bases. Unmatched junction bases numbered 13, after V lost 8 bases and J lost 4 bases. This CDR3 has 16 residues. Germline CDR1 SQVTM, CDR2 ANQGSEA. The CDR3 DNA reads TGCAGCTTTACAGCACCGGGACAGGGGCTCACCGGGGAGCTGTTTTTT. This codes for CSFTAPGQGLTGELFF.

V gene TRBV10-3 combines with J gene TRBJ2-1, with TRBD2 matching 7 bases. The CDR3 runs to 13 residues. Losses at the gene ends were 6 bases for V and 7 bases for J; bases not matched to a gene: 6. Germline V gene lookup returns CDR1 ENHRY and CDR2 SYGVKD. The CDR3 protein is CAIRGEGRNEQFF. CDR3 bases: TGTGCCATCAGGGGGGAGGGAAGAAATGAGCAGTTCTTC.